This T cell receptor beta chain was identified during a study of molecular identifiers for immune sequencing clone quantification. Trimming took off 6 bases at V and 6 bases at J, with 18 bases between the two ends. The CDR3 is 13 amino acids. Germline V gene data show CDR1 as SQVTM and CDR2 as ANQGSEA. In preparing bulk TCR libraries, previously described methods and listed TCR primers were used. TCRdb analysed the PCR reads with MiXCR anew, one entry per CDR3 protein. The top ten hold 0.65% to 0.75% of the sample, which has about 320,000 distinct CDR3 sequences, 24% seen once. Study-wide points: Identical barcode-sharing TCR molecules could lead to underestimated sizes for highly expanded clones. Clones with over 20 RNA copies captured over 97% of effector molecules but under 1% of naive ones.

Notes on this clonotype: Its specificity is not known. Just one base apart from a much larger clone, this may be a read error.

The gene calls are TRBV29-1 and TRBJ2-7, with D possibly TRBD1 on 6 matching bases. The clonotype was recovered from a human donor in good health. Some libraries in this study had Jurkat cell RNA spiked in. Material: naive CD8+ T cells from blood, with Jurkat cell RNA spiked in. Stated subset: FACS-sorted CD8+CD4-CCR7+CD45RA+ naive T cells. The CDR3 DNA sequence: TGCAGCGTCCCCAAGGCAGGGGCCACCGAGCAGTACTTC. Protein product: CSVPKAGATEQYF.